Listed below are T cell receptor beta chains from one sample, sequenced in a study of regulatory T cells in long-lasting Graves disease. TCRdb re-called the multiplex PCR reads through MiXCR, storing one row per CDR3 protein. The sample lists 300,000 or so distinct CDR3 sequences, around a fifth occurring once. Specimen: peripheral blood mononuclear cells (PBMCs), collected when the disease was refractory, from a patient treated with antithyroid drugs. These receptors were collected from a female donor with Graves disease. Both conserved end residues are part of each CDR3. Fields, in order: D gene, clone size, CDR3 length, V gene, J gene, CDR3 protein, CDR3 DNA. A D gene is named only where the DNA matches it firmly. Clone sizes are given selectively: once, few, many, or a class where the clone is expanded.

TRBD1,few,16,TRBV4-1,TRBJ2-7,CASSQVILRGFSGQYF,TGCGCCAGCAGCCAAGTTATTCTCAGGGGGTTTTCGGGGCAGTACTTC
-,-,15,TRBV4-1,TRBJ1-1,CASSQGALVRVGAFF,TGCGCCAGCAGCCAAGGAGCTCTTGTGAGGGTAGGCGCTTTCTTT
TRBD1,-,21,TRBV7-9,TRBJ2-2,CASSPRQGQGLPFSNTGELFF,TGTGCCAGCAGTCCAAGGCAGGGACAGGGTCTTCCGTTTTCGAACACCGGGGAGCTGTTTTTT
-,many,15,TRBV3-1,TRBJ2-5,CASSFVRILQETQYF,TGTGCCAGCAGCTTCGTCCGAATCCTACAAGAGACCCAGTACTTC
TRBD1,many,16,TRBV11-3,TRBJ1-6,CASRLGRGRGQSPLHF,TGTGCCAGCAGACTCGGAAGGGGCAGGGGGCAATCACCCCTCCACTTT
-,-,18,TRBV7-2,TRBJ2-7,CASSLRFGERGRGYEQYF,TGTGCCAGCAGCTTAAGGTTTGGAGAGAGGGGAAGAGGTTACGAGCAGTACTTC
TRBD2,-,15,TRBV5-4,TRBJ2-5,CASSGSGSPWETQYF,TGCGCCAGCAGCGGGAGCGGGTCGCCGTGGGAGACCCAGTACTTC
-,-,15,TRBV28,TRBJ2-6,CASSNRASGANVLTF,TGTGCCAGCAGTAATAGGGCCTCAGGGGCCAACGTCCTGACTTTC
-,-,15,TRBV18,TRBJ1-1,CASSPSLGGNTEAFF,TGTGCCAGCTCACCATCCTTGGGGGGGAACACTGAAGCTTTCTTT
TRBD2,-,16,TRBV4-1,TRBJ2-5,CASSQGGGVGGETQYF,TGCGCCAGCAGCCAAGGGGGAGGGGTAGGCGGCGAGACCCAGTACTTC